This passage covers 10 T cell receptor beta chains from one sample sequenced in a study of blood T cell repertoires in COVID-19. Clones were read by immunoSEQ multiplex PCR, and TCRdb kept only the in-frame ones, dropping some. This table holds around 310,000 clones, 88% found once. The material sequenced was PBMCs or T cells enriched from blood (not recorded which). Receptor source: a man aged 30 to 39 who had recovered from COVID-19.

The gene calls are TRBV5-4 and TRBJ2-2, with 13 bases that match TRBD2. V dropped 3 bases and J dropped 7; count of bases not matched to a gene: 9. The V gene's germline CDR1 is SGHNT and CDR2 YYREEE (reference sequence). This CDR3 contains 17 residues. CDR3 amino acids: CASSSPLAGGQGGELFF. CDR3 DNA: TGTGCCAGCAGCTCACCACTAGCGGGGGGGCAAGGCGGGGAGCTGTTTTTT. Variable domain in full (rest from reference TRBV5-4 and TRBJ2-2): ETGVTQSPTHLIKTRGQQVTLRCSSQSGHNTVSWYQQALGQGPQFIFQYYREEENGRGNFPPRFSGLQFPNYSSELNVNALELDDSALYLCASSSPLAGGQGGELFFGEGSRLTVL.

This clone turned up a few times. The chain couples TRBV13 to TRBJ2-7; 9 nucleotides line up with TRBD1. The germline V gene encodes CDR1 PRHDT and CDR2 FYEKMQ (reference sequence). The CDR3 is 15 residues long. The ends lost 6 bases at V and 6 bases at J; junction bases unmatched: 12. This chain's CDR3 is CASRIRTGAGSEQYF. CDR3 DNA: TGTGCCAGCAGAATCAGGACAGGGGCGGGGTCCGAGCAGTACTTC.

The chain links TRBV10-3 to TRBJ2-5, with 12 bases matching TRBD1. The CDR3 sequence is 13 residues long. Germline-derived CDR1 and CDR2 are ENHRY and SYGVKD. The J segment lost 5 bases and the V segment lost 8 bases, leaving 3 bases of the junction unmatched. The CDR3 bases are TGTGCCATCCGGGGACAGGGGGCCGAGACCCAGTACTTC. Protein: CAIRGQGAETQYF.

The J gene is TRBJ2-1, the V gene TRBV5-1, with TRBD2 matching 9 bases. Germline V gene lookup returns CDR1 SGHRS and CDR2 YFSETQ. After removal of 6 bases from V and 1 base from J, the junction contained 8 bases not matched to a gene. The CDR3 has 16 residues. CDR3 sequence: CASNSGGTFSYNEQFF. CDR3 in DNA: TGCGCCAGCAACAGCGGGGGGACATTTTCCTACAATGAGCAGTTCTTC.

The chain combines TRBV20-1 with TRBJ2-7, with 9 positions matching TRBD2. The V segment lost 3 bases and the J segment 6 bases; nucleotides outside the gene matches: 6. CDR1 is DFQATT and CDR2 is SNEGSKA in the germline V gene (reference sequence). CDR3 length equals 13 residues. The CDR3 DNA is TGCAGTGCTAGTCTAGCGGGGCGAGGCGAGCAGTACTTC. Amino acid sequence: CSASLAGRGEQYF.

V is TRBV28 and J is TRBJ1-1; D may be TRBD1 (5 bases). The CDR3 spans 15 residues. Looked up from germline, CDR1 is MDHEN and CDR2 is SYDVKM. The V and J ends lost 7 bases and 7 bases respectively, with 22 bases between them. The CDR3 region is CASTTSFGAWGEAFF. CDR3 bases: TGTGCCAGCACCACTAGCTTCGGGGCATGGGGTGAAGCTTTCTTT.

This clone was counted a single time. This chain uses TRBV11-2 with TRBJ2-5, with 7 bases that match TRBD2. Germline assignment: CDR1 SGHAT and CDR2 FQNNGV. V shed 5 bases, J shed 3 bases, and the junction held 9 bases outside the gene matches. The CDR3 sequence is 15 residues long. For the CDR3, the DNA is TGTGCCAGCAGCCTCACCGCCGGGACTAAAGAGACCCAGTACTTC. It translates to CASSLTAGTKETQYF.

V gene TRBV11-2 combines with J gene TRBJ2-7, with D perhaps TRBD2 (7 bases). This CDR3 is built from 16 residues. V lost 4 bases and J 5 bases, leaving 21 bases between the germline ends. From germline, CDR1 is SGHAT and CDR2 FQNNGV. The CDR3, as DNA: TGTGCCAGCAGCTCGATCGTGGGGGGGGCCGGGGACGAGCAGTACTTC. Translated, it gives CASSSIVGGAGDEQYF.

The chain employs TRBV19 and TRBJ1-5; D is unclear. V gave up 3 bases and J gave up 5 bases, with 11 bases separating them. This CDR3 spans 14 amino acids. From germline, CDR1 is LNHDA and CDR2 SQIVND (reference sequence). The DNA of the CDR3 is TGTGCCAGTAGTATTGGCAGGTTCTATCAGCCCCAGCATTTT. Its protein is CASSIGRFYQPQHF.

The table lists this clone with a few counts. V and J are TRBV7-9 and TRBJ1-6; TRBD1 aligns across 10 bases. Germline-derived CDR1 and CDR2 are SEHNR and FQNEAQ (reference sequence). This CDR3 has 16 amino acids. With V trimmed by 1 base and J by 7 bases, 4 bases remained unmatched. The CDR3 reads CASSLGLGQGNSPLHF. The CDR3 DNA sequence: TGTGCCAGCAGCTTAGGTTTGGGACAGGGGAATTCACCCCTCCACTTT.